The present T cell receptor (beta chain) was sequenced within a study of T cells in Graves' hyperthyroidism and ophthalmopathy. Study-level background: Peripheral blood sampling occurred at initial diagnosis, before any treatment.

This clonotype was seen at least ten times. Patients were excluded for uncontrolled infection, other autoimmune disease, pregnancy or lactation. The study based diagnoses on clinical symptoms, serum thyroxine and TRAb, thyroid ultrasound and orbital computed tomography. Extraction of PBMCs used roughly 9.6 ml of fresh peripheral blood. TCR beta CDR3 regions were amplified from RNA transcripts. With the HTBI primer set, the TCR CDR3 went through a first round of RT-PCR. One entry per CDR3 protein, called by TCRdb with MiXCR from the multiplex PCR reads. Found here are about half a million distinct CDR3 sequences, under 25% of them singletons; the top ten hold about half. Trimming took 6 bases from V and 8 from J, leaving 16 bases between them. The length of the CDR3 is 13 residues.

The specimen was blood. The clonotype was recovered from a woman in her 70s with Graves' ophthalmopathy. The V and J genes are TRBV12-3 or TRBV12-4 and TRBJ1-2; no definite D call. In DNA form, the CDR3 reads TGTGCCAGCAGCTTTGGGAGTCCGGGGGGCTACACCTTC. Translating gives CASSFGSPGGYTF.